One and the same sample provided the 20 T cell receptor beta chains below, sequenced in a study of human T cells and chemical hapten exposure. As to time point: pre-sensitization, week 0. Treatment: therapeutic diphenylcyclopropenone sensitization with weekly scalp DPC. TCRdb fed the RACE reads into MiXCR, producing one record per CDR3 protein. The repertoire includes a few hundred thousand distinct CDR3 sequences, about 5% of them detected once, and about 8.2% sits in the top ten. Material: whole blood, obtained in connection with sensitization to the hapten diphenylcyclopropenone (DPC). Every receptor here comes from a young woman with alopecia areata. Some clones in this sample may be carry-over from other donors' samples.

The chain has TRBV5-1 and TRBJ2-7, with 10 positions matching TRBD2. Germline CDR1 reads SGHRS; CDR2 reads YFSETQ. The CDR3 has 17 residues. V gave up 4 bases and J gave up 2 bases; unmatched junction bases: 12. The CDR3 here is CASSPGVLAGETYEQYF. The CDR3 DNA reads TGCGCCAGCAGCCCGGGGGTTCTAGCGGGGGAAACCTACGAGCAGTACTTC. The complete variable domain, with remaining parts taken from reference TRBV5-1 and TRBJ2-7, reads KAGVTQTPRYLIKTRGQQVTLSCSPISGHRSVSWYQQTPGQGLQFLFEYFSETQRNKGNFPGRFSGRQFSNSRSEMNVSTLELGDSALYLCASSPGVLAGETYEQYFGPGTRLTVT.

This clonotype was seen a few times. The chain couples TRBV18 to TRBJ1-2, with a weak D call TRBD1 (5 bases). Trimming removed 5 bases at V and 6 bases at J, with 25 bases between. The CDR3 is made up of 17 amino acids. Germline CDR1 reads KGHSH; CDR2 reads LQKENI. The chain's CDR3 is CASSGGTGHGSGNGYTF. The CDR3 DNA reads TGTGCCAGCTCAGGCGGAACGGGGCACGGATCTGGAAATGGCTACACCTTC. Complete variable domain (other parts from reference TRBV18 and TRBJ1-2): NAGVMQNPRHLVRRRGQEARLRCSPMKGHSHVYWYRQLPEEGLKFMVYLQKENIIDESGMPKERFSAEFPKEGPSILRIQQVVRGDSAAYFCASSGGTGHGSGNGYTFGSGTRLTVV.

This clonotype was seen repeatedly, ten times or more. The rearrangement links TRBV4-2 to TRBJ2-7; 8 nucleotides align to TRBD1. V trimming: 0 bases; J trimming: 4 bases; junction bases outside the gene matches: 5. Germline-derived CDR1 and CDR2 are LGHNA and YNFKEQ. The CDR3 has 15 amino acids. DNA of the CDR3: TGTGCCAGCAGCCAAGACAGGACAGGGCTTTACGAGCAGTACTTC. This translates into CASSQDRTGLYEQYF.

In its sample, this clonotype was seen a few times. The rearrangement uses TRBV9 and TRBJ2-3, with D possibly called TRBD1 or TRBD2 (5 bases each). The length of the CDR3 is 14 residues. Trimming removed 4 bases at V and 4 bases at J, with 13 bases between. Germline lookup yields CDR1 SGDLS and CDR2 YYNGEE. The CDR3 nucleotides are TGTGCCAGCAGCTCGGGGCTTTGGTCAGATACGCAGTATTTT. Translation gives CASSSGLWSDTQYF.

The chain couples TRBV7-9 to TRBJ1-5; 7 bases are shared with TRBD1. The germline CDR1 and CDR2 sequences are SEHNR and FQNEAQ (reference sequence). V gave up 1 base and J gave up 5 bases; unmatched junction bases: 11. This CDR3 has 17 residues. The CDR3 region is CASSLEVQGRIDQPQHF. The CDR3, as DNA: TGTGCCAGCAGCTTAGAGGTACAGGGGAGAATCGATCAGCCCCAGCATTTT.

The chain recombines TRBV27 with TRBJ1-6; a possible D gene is TRBD1 (6 bases). V lost 3 bases to trimming and J lost 9 bases, with 12 bases between them. CDR1 MNHEY and CDR2 SMNVEV come from the germline V gene (reference sequence). CDR3 length: 14 residues. The CDR3 DNA follows: TGTGCCAGCAGTTTTAGACAGGAGGTTTCACCCCTCCACTTT. As protein: CASSFRQEVSPLHF.

This clonotype was recorded at least ten times. The DNA of the CDR3 is TGTGCCAGCAGTCAGGGACAGTATAGCAATCAGCCCCAGCATTTT. Translating gives CASSQGQYSNQPQHF. The chain has TRBV6-5 and TRBJ1-5; TRBD1 aligns across 7 bases. This CDR3 has 15 residues. Looked up from germline, CDR1 is MNHEY and CDR2 is SVGAGI. Unmatched junction bases numbered 4, after V lost 5 bases and J lost 0 bases.

This clonotype was seen only a few times. The chain joins TRBV2 to TRBJ1-2, with D possibly TRBD1 on 5 matching bases. The CDR3 extends over 11 amino acids. The germline V and J ends were trimmed by 6 bases and 13 bases, with 15 bases remaining between them. Germline V gene lookup returns CDR1 SNHLY and CDR2 FYNNEI. CDR3 loop: CASSDTGHPTF. In DNA form, the CDR3 reads TGTGCCAGCAGCGACACCGGACATCCCACCTTC. The whole variable domain, filled in from reference TRBV2 and TRBJ1-2, reads EPEVTQTPSHQVTQMGQEVILRCVPISNHLYFYWYRQILGQKVEFLVSFYNNEISEKSEIFDDQFSVERPDGSNFTLKIRSTKLEDSAMYFCASSDTGHPTFGSGTRLTVV.

The sample holds a few counts of this clonotype. This chain connects TRBV12-5 to TRBJ2-2; 7 bases agree with TRBD1. The ends lost 0 bases at V and 5 bases at J; junction bases unmatched: 9. CDR1 and CDR2 (germline): LGHNT, FRNRAP. The CDR3 runs 17 residues. CDR3 amino acids: CASGLVLDRVHTGELFF. The CDR3, as DNA: TGTGCTAGTGGTTTGGTACTCGACAGGGTGCATACCGGGGAGCTGTTTTTT.

At least ten counts were recorded for this clonotype. The chain couples TRBV6-2 or TRBV6-3 to TRBJ2-3; 8 bases match TRBD2. V was clipped by 7 bases and J by 0 bases; unmatched bases: 9. The CDR3 covers 16 residues. Looked up from germline, CDR1 is MNHEY and CDR2 is SVGEGT. The CDR3, as DNA: TGTGCCAGCACACCATCTCCGGGGGGGAGCACAGATACGCAGTATTTT. As protein: CASTPSPGGSTDTQYF.

This clonotype showed up many times. The gene calls are TRBV6-2 or TRBV6-3 and TRBJ2-2; 8 bases line up with TRBD1. The CDR3 loop spans 15 amino acids. Trimming took 7 bases from V and 6 from J; bases not matched to a gene: 10. Germline loops: CDR1 MNHEY, CDR2 SVGEGT. The CDR3, as DNA: TGTGCCAGCACCAAGAGGACAGGGAAATCCGGGGAGCTGTTTTTT. Its protein is CASTKRTGKSGELFF.

This clonotype turned up a few times. V gene TRBV20-1 combines with J gene TRBJ2-3, with 9 bases fitting TRBD2. The germline CDR1 and CDR2 sequences are DFQATT and SNEGSKA (reference sequence). J was trimmed by 6 bases and V by 6 bases; bases with no gene match: 10. This CDR3 contains 14 residues. Written as DNA, the CDR3 is TGCAGTGCAGAGAGGCGGGGGGGACTGGATACGCAGTATTTT. Translation: CSAERRGGLDTQYF.

The chain links TRBV6-5 to TRBJ1-5; D may be TRBD1 (6 bases). Germline CDR1 reads MNHEY; CDR2 reads SVGAGI. With 8 bases removed from V and 5 bases from J, the gap between germline ends came to 10 bases. CDR3 size: 12 residues. The CDR3 reads CASGHRDQPQHF. Written as DNA, the CDR3 is TGTGCCAGCGGTCACAGGGATCAGCCCCAGCATTTT.

This clonotype was detected many times. The chain combines TRBV12-3 or TRBV12-4 with TRBJ1-2; 9 nucleotides align to TRBD1. Germline trimming cut 5 bases from V and 1 base from J; bases unmatched to any gene: 8. The CDR3 has 16 amino acids. CDR3 nucleotide sequence: TGTGCCAGCAGTGGGAGCGGGACAGGGAATAACTATGGCTACACCTTC. Its translation is CASSGSGTGNNYGYTF.

This clonotype was counted once. A single base separates this from a much larger clone, so it may be a read error. The V and J genes are TRBV5-5 and TRBJ1-1; unclear D gene. This CDR3 region has 16 residues. Germline CDR1 and CDR2: SGHKS and YYEKEE (reference sequence). In DNA, the CDR3 is TGTACCAGCAGCTTTAGTTTTATGGCAGGTGGAACTGAAGCTTTCTTT. Amino acid sequence: CTSSFSFMAGGTEAFF.

The CDR3 DNA is TGTGCCAGCAGCCAAGATCTCCCCGAGACTGAAGCTTTCTTT. This codes for CASSQDLPETEAFF. The rearrangement uses TRBV3-1 and TRBJ1-1; D is unresolved. The CDR3 has 14 amino acids. Trimming took off 0 bases at V and 5 bases at J, with 10 bases between the two ends. Germline CDR1 and CDR2: LGHDT and YNNKEL (reference sequence). The full variable domain, with the rest looked up from reference TRBV3-1 and TRBJ1-1, is DTAVSQTPKYLVTQMGNDKSIKCEQNLGHDTMYWYKQDSKKFLKIMFSYNNKELIINETVPNRFSPKSPDKAHLNLHINSLELGDSAVYFCASSQDLPETEAFFGQGTRLTVV.

This clonotype occurred a few times. The J gene is TRBJ1-4, the V gene TRBV12-3 or TRBV12-4; 7 bases line up with TRBD1. This CDR3 spans 15 amino acids. V shed 1 base, J shed 5 bases, and the junction held 4 bases outside the gene matches. Here the CDR3 reads CASSLDRGLNEKLFF. The CDR3 DNA reads TGTGCCAGCAGTTTAGACAGGGGCCTCAATGAAAAACTGTTTTTT.

A few counts support this clonotype. The CDR3 loop is CASSPPTLLGEPQHF. DNA for the CDR3: TGTGCCAGCTCACCCCCGACCCTACTAGGGGAGCCCCAGCATTTT. V and J are TRBV18 and TRBJ1-5, with a tentative D call TRBD1 (5 bases). The V and J ends lost 3 bases and 8 bases respectively, with 17 bases between them. The V gene's germline CDR1 is KGHSH and CDR2 LQKENI. This CDR3 is 15 amino acids long.

This clonotype occurred many times. The chain links TRBV7-6 to TRBJ2-7; 8 bases agree with TRBD1. Germline trimming cut 2 bases from V and 3 bases from J; bases unmatched to any gene: 3. This CDR3 is 14 amino acids long. The V gene's germline CDR1 is SGHVS and CDR2 FNYEAQ. The CDR3 DNA reads TGTGCCAGCAGCTTAAGGACAGGGAGCTACGAGCAGTACTTC. Translated, it gives CASSLRTGSYEQYF.

This clonotype was seen a few times. This chain joins TRBV4-1 and TRBJ2-1, with 14 bases identical to TRBD2. Germline loops: CDR1 MGHRA, CDR2 YSYEKL. CDR3 size: 16 residues. Unmatched junction bases numbered 4, after V lost 1 base and J lost 8 bases. Here the CDR3 DNA reads TGCGCCAGCAGCCAAGGACTAGCGGGGGGGGTTTATGAGCAGTTCTTC. Protein sequence: CASSQGLAGGVYEQFF.